These T cell receptor beta chains were read from a single sample in a study of spatial heterogeneity in lung cancer. TCRdb reanalysed the 5' RACE reads using MiXCR and keeps one entry per CDR3 protein. The sample comprises 49,000 or so distinct CDR3 sequences, about 11% of which are singletons, and roughly a third rests with the top ten. Source: PBMCs, taken at follow-up. These receptors all stem from a male donor with early-stage non-small cell lung cancer. Both conserved end residues are part of each CDR3. Fields, in order: clone size, V gene, D gene, J gene, CDR3 protein, CDR3 DNA. The D gene is left open where the match is weak. Size is stated for part of the rows, as once, few or many counts, or as a class when the clone is expanded.

abundance: few
v_gene: TRBV7-9
d_gene: .
j_gene: TRBJ1-1
CDR3aa: CASSLVGRAEAFF
CDR3nt: TGTGCCAGCAGCTTAGTGGGCAGGGCTGAAGCTTTCTTT

abundance: many
v_gene: TRBV5-1
d_gene: .
j_gene: TRBJ2-4
CDR3aa: CASSLEAGPKNIQYF
CDR3nt: TGCGCCAGCAGCTTGGAGGCGGGACCAAAAAACATTCAGTACTTC

abundance: .
v_gene: TRBV7-2
d_gene: TRBD1
j_gene: TRBJ2-5
CDR3aa: CASSLRDSQETQYF
CDR3nt: TGTGCCAGCAGCCTACGGGACAGCCAAGAGACCCAGTACTTC

abundance: few
v_gene: TRBV29-1
d_gene: TRBD1
j_gene: TRBJ1-1
CDR3aa: CSVEGAQGYGTEAFF
CDR3nt: TGCAGCGTTGAAGGAGCACAGGGGTATGGGACTGAAGCTTTCTTT

abundance: .
v_gene: TRBV3-1
d_gene: TRBD1
j_gene: TRBJ1-2
CDR3aa: CASSPPRGQIYGYTF
CDR3nt: TGTGCCAGCAGCCCTCCTAGGGGACAGATCTATGGCTACACCTTC

abundance: .
v_gene: TRBV23-1
d_gene: .
j_gene: TRBJ1-2
CDR3aa: CASSQQGFSYGYTF
CDR3nt: TGCGCCAGCAGTCAACAGGGTTTCAGCTATGGCTACACCTTC

abundance: many
v_gene: TRBV3-1
d_gene: TRBD1
j_gene: TRBJ1-1
CDR3aa: CASSQTGTGNAEAFF
CDR3nt: TGTGCCAGCAGCCAAACCGGGACAGGTAACGCTGAAGCTTTCTTT

abundance: many
v_gene: TRBV7-2
d_gene: TRBD2
j_gene: TRBJ2-3
CDR3aa: CASSQERGSTQYF
CDR3nt: TGTGCCAGCAGTCAGGAGCGGGGTAGCACGCAGTATTTT

abundance: many
v_gene: TRBV7-2
d_gene: TRBD1
j_gene: TRBJ2-4
CDR3aa: CASSLAHRGSDIQYF
CDR3nt: TGTGCCAGCAGCTTAGCTCACAGGGGAAGCGACATTCAGTACTTC

abundance: many
v_gene: TRBV27
d_gene: TRBD1
j_gene: TRBJ2-7
CDR3aa: CASSKDRGGEQYF
CDR3nt: TGTGCCAGCAGTAAGGACAGGGGTGGCGAGCAGTACTTC

abundance: few
v_gene: TRBV3-1
d_gene: .
j_gene: TRBJ2-7
CDR3aa: CASSHHQLGEQYF
CDR3nt: TGTGCCAGCAGCCATCATCAGCTGGGCGAGCAGTACTTC

abundance: many
v_gene: TRBV9
d_gene: .
j_gene: TRBJ2-7
CDR3aa: CASSVGWRNSYEQYF
CDR3nt: TGTGCCAGCAGCGTAGGCTGGCGAAACTCCTACGAGCAGTACTTC

abundance: many
v_gene: TRBV18
d_gene: .
j_gene: TRBJ2-6
CDR3aa: CASSPGLSGANVLTF
CDR3nt: TGTGCCAGCTCACCCGGCCTCTCTGGGGCCAACGTCCTGACTTTC

abundance: few
v_gene: TRBV7-9
d_gene: TRBD1
j_gene: TRBJ2-1
CDR3aa: CASSLAQGAYEQFF
CDR3nt: TGTGCCAGCAGCTTAGCACAGGGGGCATATGAGCAGTTCTTC

abundance: .
v_gene: TRBV25-1
d_gene: .
j_gene: TRBJ2-7
CDR3aa: CASGHYEQYF
CDR3nt: TGTGCCAGCGGACACTACGAGCAGTACTTC

abundance: few
v_gene: TRBV6-2/TRBV6-3
d_gene: TRBD2
j_gene: TRBJ2-7
CDR3aa: CASSYLGRASEQYF
CDR3nt: TGTGCCAGCAGTTACCTCGGGAGGGCCAGCGAGCAGTACTTC

abundance: few
v_gene: TRBV4-3
d_gene: .
j_gene: TRBJ1-2
CDR3aa: CASSQDTGRGLYGYTF
CDR3nt: TGCGCCAGCAGCCAAGATACAGGGAGGGGCCTCTATGGCTACACCTTC

abundance: .
v_gene: TRBV10-3
d_gene: .
j_gene: TRBJ2-1
CDR3aa: CAISEELREQFF
CDR3nt: TGTGCCATCAGTGAGGAACTTAGGGAGCAGTTCTTC

abundance: many
v_gene: TRBV29-1
d_gene: .
j_gene: TRBJ2-7
CDR3aa: CSVSSSSSYEQYF
CDR3nt: TGCAGCGTTAGTAGTTCCAGCTCCTACGAGCAGTACTTC

abundance: .
v_gene: TRBV5-1
d_gene: .
j_gene: TRBJ2-3
CDR3aa: CASSFQDTQYF
CDR3nt: TGCGCCAGCAGCTTCCAGGATACGCAGTATTTT

abundance: .
v_gene: TRBV9
d_gene: .
j_gene: TRBJ2-6
CDR3aa: CASSALGPGANVLTF
CDR3nt: TGTGCCAGCAGCGCTCTGGGTCCGGGGGCCAACGTCCTGACTTTC

abundance: .
v_gene: TRBV7-9
d_gene: TRBD2
j_gene: TRBJ2-1
CDR3aa: CASSPPSGGAAEHEQFF
CDR3nt: TGTGCCAGCAGCCCACCTAGCGGGGGGGCTGCAGAACATGAGCAGTTCTTC

abundance: .
v_gene: TRBV20-1
d_gene: TRBD2
j_gene: TRBJ2-5
CDR3aa: CSALPTSGGGTQYF
CDR3nt: TGCAGTGCTCTCCCGACTAGCGGTGGAGGGACCCAGTACTTC

abundance: many
v_gene: TRBV27
d_gene: TRBD1
j_gene: TRBJ2-5
CDR3aa: CASSWTGRETQYF
CDR3nt: TGTGCCAGCAGTTGGACAGGGAGGGAGACCCAGTACTTC

abundance: many
v_gene: TRBV5-1
d_gene: .
j_gene: TRBJ2-7
CDR3aa: CASSGSHYEQYF
CDR3nt: TGCGCCAGCAGCGGGAGTCACTACGAGCAGTACTTC

abundance: .
v_gene: TRBV28
d_gene: TRBD1
j_gene: TRBJ1-1
CDR3aa: CASSWDRAGTEAFF
CDR3nt: TGTGCCAGCAGTTGGGACAGGGCGGGAACTGAAGCTTTCTTT

abundance: many
v_gene: TRBV3-1
d_gene: TRBD1
j_gene: TRBJ2-3
CDR3aa: CASTVGQGLTDTQYF
CDR3nt: TGTGCCAGCACGGTGGGACAGGGGCTCACAGATACGCAGTATTTT

abundance: few
v_gene: TRBV12-3/TRBV12-4
d_gene: TRBD1
j_gene: TRBJ2-2
CDR3aa: CASSLFGQGAGELFF
CDR3nt: TGTGCCAGCAGTCTCTTCGGACAGGGAGCCGGGGAGCTGTTTTTT

abundance: many
v_gene: TRBV20-1
d_gene: TRBD2
j_gene: TRBJ2-1
CDR3aa: CSAREGLAGAQFF
CDR3nt: TGCAGTGCTAGAGAAGGACTAGCGGGGGCCCAGTTCTTC

abundance: few
v_gene: TRBV3-1
d_gene: .
j_gene: TRBJ1-4
CDR3aa: CASSPPGEKLFF
CDR3nt: TGTGCCAGCAGCCCCCCTGGGGAAAAACTGTTTTTT

abundance: many
v_gene: TRBV20-1
d_gene: .
j_gene: TRBJ1-5
CDR3aa: CSARRGDRQPQHF
CDR3nt: TGCAGTGCTAGAAGGGGGGATCGGCAGCCCCAGCATTTT

abundance: few
v_gene: TRBV3-1
d_gene: .
j_gene: TRBJ1-4
CDR3aa: CASSPSRVQGKKLFF
CDR3nt: TGTGCCAGCAGCCCCTCGCGTGTACAGGGTAAAAAACTGTTTTTT

abundance: .
v_gene: TRBV7-3
d_gene: .
j_gene: TRBJ2-1
CDR3aa: CASSPTGQSSYNEQFF
CDR3nt: TGTGCCAGCAGCCCGACCGGACAGAGCTCCTACAATGAGCAGTTCTTC

abundance: .
v_gene: TRBV30
d_gene: TRBD2
j_gene: TRBJ2-5
CDR3aa: CAWSPLTGLADRETQYF
CDR3nt: TGTGCCTGGAGCCCTTTAACCGGACTAGCTGACAGAGAGACCCAGTACTTC

abundance: many
v_gene: TRBV7-2
d_gene: TRBD2
j_gene: TRBJ2-7
CDR3aa: CASSLVGGSYEQYF
CDR3nt: TGTGCCAGCAGCTTAGTCGGGGGGTCCTACGAGCAGTACTTC

abundance: few
v_gene: TRBV29-1
d_gene: .
j_gene: TRBJ2-7
CDR3aa: CSVGTATYEQYF
CDR3nt: TGCAGCGTTGGGACAGCCACCTACGAGCAGTACTTC

abundance: many
v_gene: TRBV28
d_gene: TRBD2
j_gene: TRBJ2-2
CDR3aa: CASHGAGVLGELFF
CDR3nt: TGTGCCAGCCACGGGGCGGGGGTGCTCGGGGAGCTGTTTTTT

abundance: .
v_gene: TRBV19
d_gene: .
j_gene: TRBJ2-3
CDR3aa: CASSPAGDTQYF
CDR3nt: TGTGCCAGTAGTCCGGCCGGCGATACGCAGTATTTT

abundance: many
v_gene: TRBV7-9
d_gene: TRBD2
j_gene: TRBJ2-2
CDR3aa: CASSLAPGLASNTGELFF
CDR3nt: TGTGCCAGCAGCTTAGCGCCGGGACTAGCGTCGAACACCGGGGAGCTGTTTTTT

abundance: few
v_gene: TRBV20-1
d_gene: .
j_gene: TRBJ2-3
CDR3aa: CSARLGTDTQYF
CDR3nt: TGCAGTGCCCGGTTGGGCACAGATACGCAGTATTTT

abundance: .
v_gene: TRBV7-3
d_gene: .
j_gene: TRBJ1-2
CDR3aa: CASSPEGPGANYGYTF
CDR3nt: TGTGCCAGCAGCCCCGAGGGGCCAGGGGCTAACTATGGCTACACCTTC

abundance: many
v_gene: TRBV20-1
d_gene: TRBD2
j_gene: TRBJ2-7
CDR3aa: CSASRLAGVYEQYF
CDR3nt: TGCAGTGCTAGCCGACTAGCGGGAGTTTACGAGCAGTACTTC